This T cell receptor beta chain is drawn from a study of T cells in Graves' hyperthyroidism and ophthalmopathy. Study-level information: Prior to any treatment, at the point of initial diagnosis, peripheral blood was collected.

Trimming at V came to 4 bases and at J to 1 base, leaving 8 bases not matched to a gene. This CDR3 spans 17 amino acids. In germline, CDR1 is MGHRA, CDR2 YSYEKL. As for this clonotype: Its antigen is currently unknown.

Whole-study findings and limits: Ophthalmopathy prediction by the model preceded onset by a median roughly 6 months. From stable hyperthyroidism, ophthalmopathy was separated by a 13 V-J model.

There were TCR beta CDR3 regions amplified from RNA transcripts. HTBI primers were employed in a first-round RT-PCR of the TCR CDR3. TCRdb re-derived calls from the multiplex PCR reads in MiXCR, one entry per CDR3 protein. The sample lists about 290,000 distinct CDR3 sequences, around 13% occurring once. This receptor was obtained from a woman aged 40-49 years with Graves' hyperthyroidism. The source material was blood. V and J are TRBV4-1 and TRBJ2-5; 11 bases agree with TRBD2. CDR3 nucleotides: TGCGCCAGCAGCCGATCCTTAGCGGGGGGGGTCCAAGAGACCCAGTACTTC. Translated, it gives CASSRSLAGGVQETQYF.